This paragraph covers one T cell receptor (beta chain) sequence. What antigen it recognizes has not been identified. This entry comes from a study of T cells expressing NK-cell markers (dated by TCRdb to 2019 to 2021). Regarding the research as a whole: Three sorted T-cell subsets (CD3+CD56+NKG2C+, CD3+CD56+NKG2C- and CD3+CD56-NKG2C+) from seven to nine donors had their TCR beta-chain repertoires profiled. Among the eight sequenced donors, only one was HCMV-seronegative, while the other seven were HCMV-seropositive. The study sequenced eight donors, all healthy volunteers chosen at random: three men and five women. The libraries were sequenced on Illumina HiSeq 2000/2500, MiSeq or NextSeq, producing 2 x 150 bp reads. Study-level results and caveats: In more than 5 donors, the dominant CD3+CD56+NKG2C+ clonotypes were found to rank among the top 10 CD8+ clonotypes and to make up about 1.0-7.0% of CD8+ T cells. Whether the expanded NKG2C-expressing T cell clones were specific for HCMV antigens was left unclear. Those dominant clonotypes were again the most abundant among CD3+CD56-NKG2C+ cells in a few donors, at roughly 25-60.1%.

Including cysteine and phenylalanine, the CDR3 has 16 amino acids. No nucleotide data were recorded. In the germline V gene, CDR1 corresponds to MGHRA and CDR2 to YSYEKL. The instrument was an Illumina HiSeq 2000. The TCR beta cDNA libraries were made using 5'RACE template switching, a step that added both a universal primer site and unique molecular identifiers. cDNA synthesis was primed from the TCR beta constant segment, followed by two successive PCR amplification steps. In the original analysis: MIGEC was used to demultiplex reads and group the reads by UMI, and MiTCR was used to assemble and quantify clonotypes. To exclude erroneous sequences, any TCR cDNA sequence not supported by at least two reads was discarded. The tcR package was used for downstream repertoire analysis, and clonotypes were matched between fractions using CDR3 nucleotide sequence together with V segment. VDJmatch was used to annotate antigen specificity against VDJdb, with one amino acid substitution in CDR3 permitted. Each entry corresponds to one CDR3 protein sequence from reads that TCRdb reprocessed, and DNA is not given. The V and J calls here are based on TCRdb, not the publication. Per the sample table, the count is hundreds of thousands of distinct CDR3 sequences. Clones ranked in the top ten supply approximately 3.6% of the sample.

To determine HCMV serostatus, a commercial ELISA kit was used to detect HCMV-specific IgG in serum. Peripheral blood mononuclear cells were isolated from blood by Ficoll density gradient centrifugation. Source material: blood T cells: a sorted CD56 or NKG2C T cell subset, CD4+ or CD8+ T cells, or bulk PBMC T cells (not recorded which). The receptor's source is a man aged 18-30 years in good health. Donor details come from another sample of the same person, matched by shared clones. Recombination joined TRBV4-1 with TRBJ2-5; TCRdb designates TRBD1, a call that cannot be tested without DNA. The CDR3 corresponds to CASSQEGTGFGETQYF.